The rows below give T cell receptor beta chains drawn from one sample of a study of blood T cell repertoires in COVID-19. TCRdb's table, derived via immunoSEQ multiplex PCR, lists solely in-frame clones and lacks some. Of roughly 250,000 clones in the sample, around four fifths were seen once. Material: peripheral blood. The receptor source for this set is a woman aged 40 to 50 with active or convalescent COVID-19. CDR3s include the opening cysteine and the closing phenylalanine or tryptophan. D genes are given only for firm matches. Size is stated for part of the rows, as once, few or many counts, or as a class when the clone is expanded.

D gene | clone size | J gene | V gene | CDR3 protein | CDR3 DNA
. | . | TRBJ2-3 | TRBV7-9 | CASSLERDTQYF | TGTGCCAGCAGCTTAGAGAGGGATACGCAGTATTTT
. | few | TRBJ1-4 | TRBV5-1 | CASSPLGTGEEKLFF | TGCGCCAGCAGCCCGCTCGGGACTGGAGAAGAAAAACTGTTTTTT
. | . | TRBJ2-1 | TRBV4-1 | CASSQFSAGSYNEQFF | TGCGCCAGCAGCCAATTTTCAGCGGGCTCCTACAATGAGCAGTTCTTC
. | . | TRBJ1-6 | TRBV5-1 | CASSFFREGNSPLHF | TGCGCCAGCAGCTTCTTCAGGGAAGGCAATTCACCCCTCCACTTT
. | once | TRBJ2-1 | TRBV12-5 | CASGFSWGHNEQFF | TGTGCTAGTGGTTTCTCGTGGGGGCACAATGAGCAGTTCTTC
. | . | TRBJ1-3 | TRBV2 | CASGGAENTIYF | TGTGCCAGCGGCGGGGCAGAAAACACCATATATTTT
. | . | TRBJ2-2 | TRBV7-3 | CASSPFGTNTGELFF | TGTGCCAGCAGCCCATTCGGGACGAACACCGGGGAGCTGTTTTTT
TRBD1 | . | TRBJ1-6 | TRBV19 | CASSNQGAYNSPLHF | TGTGCCAGTAGTAACCAGGGGGCTTATAATTCACCCCTCCACTTT
. | once | TRBJ2-3 | TRBV2 | CASTRGEFSDTQYF | TGTGCCAGCACTCGCGGGGAATTCTCAGATACGCAGTATTTT
. | . | TRBJ1-2 | TRBV28 | CASSWVRVTKLSYGYTF | TGTGCCAGCAGTTGGGTCAGGGTAACTAAACTAAGCTATGGCTACACCTTC
. | medium-sized | TRBJ2-2 | TRBV19 | CASSRGRADTGELFF | TGTGCCAGTAGTAGAGGCAGGGCCGACACCGGGGAGCTGTTTTTT
. | . | TRBJ1-1 | TRBV10-3 | CAISPSEAFF | TGTGCCATCAGTCCTTCTGAAGCTTTCTTT
TRBD1 | few | TRBJ2-3 | TRBV7-3 | CASSLRQGAADTQYF | TGTGCCAGCAGCTTAAGACAGGGGGCTGCAGATACGCAGTATTTT
TRBD1 | . | TRBJ1-5 | TRBV28 | CASSFSTEGGRQPQHF | TGTGCCAGCAGTTTCTCCACGGAAGGGGGCAGACAGCCCCAGCATTTT
. | . | TRBJ1-4 | TRBV3-1/TRBV3-2 | CASSLRRGGTNEKLFF | TGTGCCAGCAGCCTACGGCGGGGGGGAACTAATGAAAAACTGTTTTTT
. | . | TRBJ2-2 | TRBV9 | CASTLVAGYPGELFF | TGTGCCAGCACACTCGTGGCAGGCTACCCGGGGGAGCTGTTTTTT
. | . | TRBJ1-4 | TRBV7-2 | CASSRPGHVNEKLFF | TGTGCCAGCAGCCGGCCGGGACACGTCAATGAAAAACTGTTTTTT
. | . | TRBJ1-4 | TRBV7-9 | CASSLALRKPTTNEKLFF | TGTGCCAGCAGCTTAGCGCTGCGGAAACCTACAACTAATGAAAAACTGTTTTTT
. | . | TRBJ1-1 | TRBV30 | CAWMLLLGMNTEAFF | TGTGCCTGGATGCTCCTGCTCGGTATGAACACTGAAGCTTTCTTT
TRBD1 | . | TRBJ1-2 | TRBV9 | CASSERQGAGYTF | TGTGCCAGCAGCGAGAGACAGGGGGCTGGCTACACCTTC
. | . | TRBJ1-2 | TRBV4-1 | CASSHSGDPLYGYTF | TGCGCCAGCAGCCACTCAGGGGATCCCCTCTATGGCTACACCTTC
. | . | TRBJ1-5 | TRBV19 | CASTRTGNQPQHF | TGTGCCAGTACGAGAACAGGCAATCAGCCCCAGCATTTT
TRBD2 | . | TRBJ2-5 | TRBV19 | CASSKGTSGGPETQYF | TGTGCCAGTAGTAAGGGGACTAGCGGGGGTCCAGAGACCCAGTACTTC
TRBD1 | few | TRBJ1-4 | TRBV6-1 | CASSEAETGGEKLFF | TGTGCCAGCAGTGAAGCGGAGACAGGGGGTGAAAAACTGTTTTTT
. | . | TRBJ1-2 | TRBV11-2 | CASSLSISNYGYTF | TGTGCCAGCAGCCTCAGTATATCTAACTATGGCTACACCTTC
. | few | TRBJ2-5 | TRBV15 | CATSSSRTAQETQYF | TGTGCCACCAGCAGCTCCCGGACAGCCCAAGAGACCCAGTACTTC
. | . | TRBJ1-6 | TRBV5-6 | CASSLANGSSYNSPLHF | TGTGCCAGCAGCTTGGCTAACGGGAGCTCCTATAATTCACCCCTCCACTTT
. | . | TRBJ1-1 | TRBV7-2 | CASSLLNRNTEAFF | TGTGCCAGCAGCTTACTCAACAGGAACACTGAAGCTTTCTTT
TRBD2 | . | TRBJ2-3 | TRBV6-1 | CASSEAGRGVDTQYF | TGTGCCAGCAGTGAAGCGGGCCGGGGGGTAGATACGCAGTATTTT
TRBD1 | once | TRBJ1-1 | TRBV9 | CASSASGQGAPTEAFF | TGTGCCAGCAGCGCATCGGGGCAGGGGGCGCCCACTGAAGCTTTCTTT
. | many | TRBJ1-2 | TRBV2 | CAGRGGTNYGYTF | TGTGCCGGGAGGGGGGGCACTAACTATGGCTACACCTTC
. | . | TRBJ2-2 | TRBV11-2 | CASRKGLPNTGELFF | TGTGCCAGCAGGAAGGGACTCCCGAACACCGGGGAGCTGTTTTTT
. | . | TRBJ2-2 | TRBV27 | CASSRLVPGELFF | TGTGCCAGCAGTCGACTAGTCCCCGGGGAGCTGTTTTTT
. | . | TRBJ2-1 | TRBV5-6 | CASSLTGNNEQFF | TGTGCCAGCAGCTTGACAGGGAACAATGAGCAGTTCTTC
TRBD1 | . | TRBJ1-2 | TRBV3-1/TRBV3-2 | CASSQAGQERGYTF | TGTGCCAGCAGCCAAGCGGGACAGGAAAGGGGCTACACCTTC
. | . | TRBJ1-2 | TRBV19 | CASRILTGRYGYTF | TGTGCCAGCCGGATTTTAACAGGGCGGTATGGCTACACCTTC
. | . | TRBJ2-3 | TRBV27 | CASSSGVHHTQYF | TGTGCCAGCAGTTCGGGAGTTCACCATACGCAGTATTTT
TRBD1 | . | TRBJ1-2 | TRBV7-8 | CASSLGQGDGYTF | TGTGCCAGCAGCTTAGGACAGGGGGACGGCTACACCTTC
. | . | TRBJ1-6 | TRBV7-2 | CASTRSGDASPLHF | TGTGCCAGCACAAGGTCGGGGGACGCTTCACCCCTCCACTTT
. | once | TRBJ1-2 | TRBV5-4 | CASTPTLNYGYTF | TGTGCCAGCACCCCGACACTTAACTATGGCTACACCTTC
. | . | TRBJ1-1 | TRBV20-1 | CSASGQNTEAFF | TGCAGTGCTAGTGGGCAGAACACTGAAGCTTTCTTT
TRBD1 | . | TRBJ1-2 | TRBV9 | CASSVGTGVFYGYTF | TGTGCCAGCAGCGTCGGGACAGGAGTTTTCTATGGCTACACCTTC
TRBD1 | . | TRBJ1-2 | TRBV9 | CASSSQGAAGYTF | TGTGCCAGCAGCTCACAGGGGGCCGCTGGCTACACCTTC
. | . | TRBJ2-1 | TRBV3-1/TRBV3-2 | CASRFWETNEQFF | TGTGCCAGCAGGTTTTGGGAGACCAATGAGCAGTTCTTC
. | . | TRBJ1-2 | TRBV6-5 | CASSLQQGMGPGYTF | TGTGCCAGCAGTTTACAGCAGGGGATGGGCCCTGGCTACACCTTC
. | many | TRBJ1-6 | TRBV6-5 | CASSYSGTESPLHF | TGTGCCAGCAGTTATTCGGGAACTGAGTCACCCCTCCACTTT
TRBD1 | . | TRBJ2-1 | TRBV29-1 | CSVGQVSYNEQFF | TGCAGCGTGGGACAGGTATCCTACAATGAGCAGTTCTTC
. | . | TRBJ2-5 | TRBV30 | CAWNKRETQYF | TGTGCCTGGAACAAAAGAGAGACCCAGTACTTC
. | . | TRBJ1-3 | TRBV18 | CASSPPAATGNTIYF | TGTGCCAGCTCACCACCAGCGGCCACTGGAAACACCATATATTTT
. | . | TRBJ2-2 | TRBV12-5 | CASGLFQGLSGELFF | TGTGCTAGTGGTTTGTTCCAGGGATTATCCGGGGAGCTGTTTTTT
TRBD2 | . | TRBJ2-1 | TRBV6-4 | CASSVSGGSYNEQFF | TGTGCCAGCAGTGTCTCGGGGGGATCCTACAATGAGCAGTTCTTC
TRBD1 | . | TRBJ1-5 | TRBV3-1/TRBV3-2 | CASSAGGNQPQHF | TGTGCCAGCAGCGCAGGGGGGAATCAGCCCCAGCATTTT
TRBD2 | few | TRBJ2-2 | TRBV24-1 | CATSVPRAGGYTGELFF | TGTGCCACCAGTGTCCCCCGAGCGGGGGGATACACCGGGGAGCTGTTTTTT
. | . | TRBJ1-3 | TRBV5-4 | CASSSSSGYGNTIYF | TGTGCCAGCAGCTCCTCCTCGGGGTATGGAAACACCATATATTTT
. | . | TRBJ2-1 | TRBV28 | CASRPLGNEQFF | TGTGCCAGCAGGCCACTAGGCAATGAGCAGTTCTTC
. | . | TRBJ2-7 | TRBV7-9 | CASRVDREGEQYF | TGTGCCAGCAGAGTGGACAGGGAGGGGGAGCAGTACTTC
. | once | TRBJ1-6 | TRBV30 | CAWSVKSGRVNSPLHF | TGTGCCTGGAGTGTAAAATCAGGGAGGGTCAATTCACCCCTCCACTTT
. | . | TRBJ1-1 | TRBV11-2 | CASSLDGLMGTEAFF | TGTGCCAGCAGCTTAGATGGACTGATGGGGACTGAAGCTTTCTTT
TRBD1 | . | TRBJ2-3 | TRBV27 | CASSSPQGADTQYF | TGTGCCAGCAGTTCTCCCCAGGGGGCAGATACGCAGTATTTT
TRBD1 | few | TRBJ2-7 | TRBV5-5 | CASSFGLWGQGAYEQYF | TGTGCCAGCAGCTTTGGATTGTGGGGACAGGGGGCTTACGAGCAGTACTTC